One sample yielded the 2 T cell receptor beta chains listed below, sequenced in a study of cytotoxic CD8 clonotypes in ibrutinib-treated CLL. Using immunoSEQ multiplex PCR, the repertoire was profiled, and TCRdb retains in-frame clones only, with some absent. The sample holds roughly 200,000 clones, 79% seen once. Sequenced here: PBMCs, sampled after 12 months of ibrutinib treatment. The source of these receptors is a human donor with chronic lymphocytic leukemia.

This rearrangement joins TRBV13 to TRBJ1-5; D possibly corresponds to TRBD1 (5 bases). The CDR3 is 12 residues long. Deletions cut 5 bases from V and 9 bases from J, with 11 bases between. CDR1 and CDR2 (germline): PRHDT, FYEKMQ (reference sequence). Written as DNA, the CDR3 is TGTGCCAGCAGCCTTCTGGGGGGGCCCCAGCATTTT. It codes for CASSLLGGPQHF.

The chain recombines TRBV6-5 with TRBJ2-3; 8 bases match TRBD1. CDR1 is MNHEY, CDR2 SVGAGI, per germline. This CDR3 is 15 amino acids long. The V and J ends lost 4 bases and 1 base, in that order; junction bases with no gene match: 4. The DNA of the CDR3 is TGTGCCAGCAGTTCCAGGGGGCGCGGCACAGATACGCAGTATTTT. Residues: CASSSRGRGTDTQYF.